The T cell receptor beta chain described here comes from a study of cytomegalovirus exposure and HLA in healthy donors. Study outcomes and limitations: Cytomegalovirus-associated status was assigned to about 150 TCR beta chains.

Germline assignment: CDR1 SQVTM and CDR2 ANQGSEA. V was clipped by 4 bases and J by 2 bases; unmatched bases: 1. CDR3 length: 12 amino acids. Vbeta (60) and Jbeta (13) primers were used in the PCR. TCRdb's copy holds only in-frame clones and misses some; the assay was immunoSEQ multiplex PCR. The sample has approximately 190,000 clones, 65% to 85% seen once; the top ten hold under 2%. As for this clone: What it binds is not known.

The receptor's source is a man between 40 and 49 years old in good health and CMV-seropositive. This chain connects TRBV29-1 to TRBJ2-7; 8 bases map to TRBD1. Material: PBMCs. The CDR3 loop is CSVATGAYEQYF. The CDR3 nucleotides read TGCAGCGTTGCGACAGGGGCCTACGAGCAGTACTTC.